This T cell receptor (beta chain) was sequenced during a study of blood T cells in healthy people across ages. Per germline, CDR1 SQVTM and CDR2 ANQGSEA. Losses at the gene ends were 6 bases for V and 1 base for J; bases not matched to a gene: 11. The CDR3 totals 16 residues. Alongside a J-beta primer mix, a sample-barcoded 5' primer served in a second PCR lasting roughly 6 to 11 cycles. TCRdb analysed the 5' RACE reads with MiXCR anew, one entry per CDR3 protein. This sample yields over 500,000 distinct CDR3 sequences, of which about 51% are seen a single time; around an eighth belongs to the top ten.

The chain employs TRBV29-1 and TRBJ1-1, with 10 positions matching TRBD1. This sequence originates from a woman older than 75 in good health. Sequencing was carried out using blood. CDR3 sequence: CSVGGDRGRRNTEAFF. CDR3 nucleotides: TGCAGCGTCGGAGGCGACAGGGGGCGCCGGAACACTGAAGCTTTCTTT.